This T cell receptor (beta chain) was identified in a study of cytomegalovirus exposure and HLA in healthy donors (dated by TCRdb to 2016 to 2017). Turning to the overall study: An earlier analysis of 550 to 700 of the donors reported roughly 300 Gb of sequence data and 100 million to 140 million unique TCR beta sequences from roughly 180 million T cells. An early release covering around 630 HLA-typed donors comprised around 300 gigabases of sequencing data and approximately 80 million unique TCR sequences. Of the 350 to 450 genotyped donors, over 70% fell in the genetic ancestry cluster associated with self-reported Caucasian donors. The study aimed to test whether signatures of past pathogen exposure could be identified by cataloging public T cell receptors. The study used immunosequencing to profile the T cell repertoires of under 700 subjects and linked those repertoires to cytomegalovirus serostatus. Besides the first cohort of around 670 subjects, a separate validation cohort made up of over 100 different subjects was used. To predict cytomegalovirus infection status, the study brought together high-throughput TCR immunosequencing, statistical association of individual TCRs with disease status, and machine learning. In a later analysis, previously published TCR beta repertoires from 670 or so donors were re-analyzed and high-resolution HLA genotyping was added so that TCR occurrence patterns could be studied. In the later analysis, no new phenotypic data were used to find candidate immune exposures; instead, reliance was placed on TCR beta sequences and their occurrence across donors. In an earlier analysis of roughly 540 of the donors, high-throughput TCR beta sequencing was used to judge whether each TCR beta V gene segment behaved as functional or pseudogenic. Donor age, sex, ethnicity and CMV serostatus were compiled alongside the repertoire data. A later genetic analysis used genome-wide SNP genotypes for about 65% of the roughly 670 donors, treating that subset as a discovery cohort. Every repertoire in the discovery cohort had been generated on one and the same sequencing platform. Class I and class II HLA loci were covered by the typing at four-digit resolution. Typing coverage differed by locus: A, B, C, DRB1 and DQB1 were typed in roughly 629-630 donors, DQA1 in about 560, DPA1 in 600 to 610, and DPB1 in 400 to 490. Roughly 5 DR-DQ haplotypes were handled as single units for association and clustering, since linkage in the cohort was strong. Across some 400 genotyped donors of the cohort, an average of roughly 200,000 unique TCR beta nucleotide sequences per donor were sequenced, and approximately 17% of those sequences were non-productive. What the research found in general, with its limitations: Only TCR beta chains were sequenced in this cohort, and the absence of alpha or paired-chain data limited detectable features. Most CMV-associated TCR beta chains appeared to be HLA-restricted in a later analysis, and the HLA associations seemed to be driven largely by CMV exposure. A later analysis found that TCR association rates varied across HLA loci, with DRB1 alleles showing the most associated TCRs and HLA-C alleles the fewest. A later analysis found that HLA-associated TCR beta chains were more clonally expanded and had lower generation probabilities than equally common non-associated chains. It was suggested by the authors that the approach could potentially be generalized to other disease states and immunological phenotypes. Most TCR sequences were seen in very few donors, while some public TCRs were found in many individuals. Broadly in line with IMGT annotations, most TCR beta V segments showed up in productive rearrangements about 90% or about 30% of the time in an earlier analysis of some 590 of the donors. The earlier analysis of fewer than 750 of the donors excluded seventeen rarely observed V segments, including chromosome 9 orphons, because counts were too low. A group of highly shared sequence variants was considered likely to be a technical artifact of the sequencing pipeline. Some IMGT-functional V segments, including TRBV6-2 and TRBV6-3, could not be distinguished by the 87-base-pair reads and were therefore excluded. In a later genetic analysis, a missense DCLRE1C variant was associated with V-gene and J-gene trimming of TCR beta chains, and the association was replicated in an independent cohort. Specific HLA alleles were associated with 18,000 or so TCR beta sequences at a false discovery rate of 0.05 in a later analysis. Strong co-occurrence of HLA alleles, especially DR and DQ, made assigning TCR associations to individual alleles difficult. Sequencing depth was assumed to be roughly uniform across donors in the presence/absence analyses, though that assumption may not hold. Several of the top co-occurrence clusters appeared to be linked to parvovirus B19, influenza, CMV and Epstein-Barr virus, according to a later analysis. Cytomegalovirus status was reported to be diagnosed by the classifier with high specificity and sensitivity in both the original and validation cohorts. Because HLA typing was unavailable for some donors at each locus, only the typed subset was used in association tests. In vitro tests confirmed that three of the cytomegalovirus-associated TCR beta chains recognize cytomegalovirus antigens. Linkage disequilibrium might explain the correlated functional status among segregating V segments, but an unknown experimental factor could not be ruled out. A total of 150 to 200 TCR beta chains were listed by the study as associated with cytomegalovirus. A further reported finding was that TCR beta sequences accurately predicted the HLA-A and HLA-B alleles for most subjects in the first cohort. CMV serostatus was the only immune exposure information available for the cohort. In a later genetic analysis, fewer N-insertions in productive TCRs were reported among donors in an Asian-associated ancestry cluster than the approximately 630-donor mean.

As to this clone: No cognate antigen has been identified for it. No per-base quality is available; no much larger clone lies one base away.

The cohort comprised 710 or so healthy bone marrow donors. At the time of sampling, all cohort members were nominally healthy, though unrecorded immune exposures were likely present. The donor tested CMV seronegative and was one of the 352 seronegative cohort members. A peripheral blood sample was provided by each donor, and peripheral blood mononuclear cells were used for TCR beta sequencing. Genomic DNA was extracted from the blood cell samples with the Qiagen DNeasy Blood Extraction Kit. The germline V gene supplies CDR1 SGHVS and CDR2 FQNEAQ. Spanning cysteine to phenylalanine, the CDR3 consists of 16 amino acids. The retained sequence is limited to the CDR3, 48 bases, with the frame set at the first base. Trimming removed 5 bases from V and 3 bases from J; the gene matches leave 9 bases unexplained. Libraries were made using the immunoSEQ multiplex PCR assay. For the multiplex PCR, a mixture combining 60 forward primers for TCR Vbeta segments and 13 reverse primers for TCR Jbeta segments was used. A multiplex PCR assay on genomic DNA amplified the CDR3 region of rearranged TCR beta genes. The amplified TCR beta libraries were sequenced on the Illumina HiSeq System as 87-base-pair reads. In the paper's pipeline: Across the roughly 670 repertoires, a later analysis counted 75 million to 90 million unique TCR beta chains, 9.5 million to 12 million of which were shared by at least two donors. Raw reads were error-corrected and collapsed into unique sequences with a nearest-neighbor algorithm that merged closely related sequences to remove PCR and sequencing errors. Alignment of CDR3 sequences to IMGT reference sequences was used to assign V, D and J gene segments. For a sequence to be retained, a match of at least six nucleotides to both a V gene segment and a J gene segment was required. Rearrangements were classified as productive when the CDR3 lacked stop codons and remained in frame with V and J, and all other rearrangements were classified as non-productive. CDR3 was defined by IMGT convention, running from the second conserved V-encoded cysteine to the conserved J-encoded phenylalanine. In an earlier analysis of around 570 of the donors, sequences lacking an unambiguous match to a single V gene segment were excluded. In an earlier analysis of roughly 600 of the donors, a V segment was called functional when productive rearrangements were above 56.7%, and segregating when the standard deviation between donors exceeded 5%. To diagnose cytomegalovirus status from the catalog of TCR beta chain sequences, a statistical classification framework was built. A later analysis assigned V and J genes by comparing TCR nucleotide sequences with IMGT/GENE-DB human TR gene sequences. The TCRdist pipeline was used in a later analysis to assign CDR3 sequences and most-parsimonious VDJ recombination scenarios. A later analysis defined each TCR beta chain by its CDR3 amino acid sequence plus V-gene family, and excluded reads lacking a unique V-gene family. To address suspected cross-contamination and a sequencing artifact, a later analysis removed 450 to 700 highly shared, low-generation-probability nucleotide sequences. A later analysis calculated a clonal expansion index for each public chain from normalized within-repertoire ranks of inferred template counts. A later analysis computed generation probabilities with a VDJ recombination model fitted to out-of-frame rearrangements, and checked the results against IGoR. In a later analysis, TCR-TCR, TCR-HLA and TCR-CMV co-occurrence was scored with hypergeometric tests, and a repertoire-size bias correction was applied to TCR pairs. In a later analysis, false discovery rates were estimated by permuting HLA or CMV assignments 20 times. In a later analysis, co-occurring TCRs were grouped using DBSCAN, with TCRdist sequence similarity added in when clustering inside HLA-allele-positive subsets. Repertoires with fewer than 30,000 or more than 120,000 public chains were left out of co-occurrence clustering, as were five repertoires with anomalous nucleotide sharing. Imported from immuneACCESS, the table was reduced by TCRdb to in-frame sequences with V and J called. These copies leave out some clones; in studies compared against another copy, an unresolved V gene accounts for under half, and the cause of the remainder is not known. D and trimming come from the DNA, and the V and J calls and clone size come from that table. Present in this sample are 95,000 to 150,000 clones, 60% to 85% of which were seen just once. Around 3.6% of the sample is in the top ten clones.

The clonotype originates from a man aged 25 to 40 in good health and CMV-seronegative. Sequences were obtained from PBMCs. Recombination linked TRBV7-8 to TRBJ2-1, with 8 middle bases fitting TRBD2. The DNA reads TGTGCCAGCAGCCTCCCCGGGGCGGGAGGCTACAATGAGCAGTTCTTC. Its translation reads: CASSLPGAGGYNEQFF. The reference TRBV7-8 and TRBJ2-1 proteins fill in what lies around the CDR3, so the full variable domain reads GAGVSQSPRYKVAKRGQDVALRCDPISGHVSLFWYQQALGQGPEFLTYFQNEAQLDKSGLPSDRFFAERPEGSVSTLKIQRTQQEDSAVYLCASSLPGAGGYNEQFFGPGTRLTVL.